This record looks at one TCR beta chain sequence and its context. Its antigen remains unknown. Assay runs were performed at deep level. Each subset's genomic DNA was split evenly across several immunoSEQ plates. Profiled with immunoSEQ multiplex PCR; TCRdb holds only in-frame clones, not every one. The table includes 1 million to 1.3 million clones, 70% to 80% detected once. This specimen comes from a study of shared clonotypes between healthy human individuals. Study-wide points: An anticipated effect of sequencing depth on clonotype sharing among donors was recognized.

The germline CDR1 and CDR2 sequences are SGHRS and YFSETQ. With 1 base removed from V and 6 bases from J, the gap between germline ends came to 10 bases. The CDR3 runs to 14 residues. The receptor comes from a man younger than 35 in good health. Some clones in this sample may be carry-over from other donors' samples. The material sequenced was memory CD4+ T cells from PBMCs. As to subset: CD45RA-negative fraction. This chain uses TRBV5-1 with TRBJ1-4; D may be TRBD1 (5 bases). The CDR3 bases are TGCGCCAGCAGCTTGTCAGGGTTTTATGAAAAACTGTTTTTT. Translation gives CASSLSGFYEKLFF.